The entry below gives a single TCR beta chain sequence along with its context. The sample originates from a study of blood T cell repertoires in COVID-19. Overall study context: Samples of COVID-19 (acute and convalescent) were obtained from the United States, Italy and Spain.

In terms of age and location, participants ranged from roughly 18 to 95 years and lived in about two dozen US areas. Cohort allocation depended upon clinical history that participants reported. V lost 2 bases, J lost 3 bases, and 9 bases lay in between. The CDR3 spans 14 residues. The germline gives CDR1 SGHTA, CDR2 FQGTGA. How the authors handled the data: Nucleated cell number was recorded as an estimate derived from reference gene primer amplification. Profiling relied on immunoSEQ multiplex PCR, and the TCRdb table lists in-frame clones only, not all of them. The DNA was the basis for D and trimming; V, J and clone size are from that table. The sample consists of just over 150,000 clones, roughly 90% of them appearing once.

Sequenced input: PBMCs or T cells enriched from blood (not recorded which). The TCR originated in a woman aged 45-65 years who had recovered from COVID-19. The V call is TRBV7-3, the J call TRBJ2-3; D is possibly TRBD2 (6 bases). The CDR3 protein is CASSLGTVTDTQYF. The CDR3 nucleotides are TGTGCCAGCAGCTTAGGGACTGTTACAGATACGCAGTATTTT. The full variable domain, its missing parts supplied by reference TRBV7-3 and TRBJ2-3, is GAGVSQTPSNKVTEKGKYVELRCDPISGHTALYWYRQSLGQGPEFLIYFQGTGAADDSGLPNDRFFAVRPEGSVSTLKIQRTERGDSAVYLCASSLGTVTDTQYFGPGTRLTVL.